The rows below give T cell receptor beta chains drawn from one sample of a study of T cells in Graves' hyperthyroidism and ophthalmopathy. One entry per CDR3 protein, called by TCRdb with MiXCR from the multiplex PCR reads. This table holds about 270,000 distinct CDR3 sequences, approximately 21% found once. The sequenced material came from blood. The receptors derive from a man aged 25-45 years with Graves' ophthalmopathy. Both conserved end residues are part of each CDR3. Clone sizes are given selectively: once, few, many, or a class where the clone is expanded.

j_gene: TRBJ2-2
v_gene: TRBV9
abundance: few
CDR3aa: CASSVVGRGPLATGELFF

j_gene: TRBJ2-3
v_gene: TRBV5-5
abundance: NA
CDR3aa: CASETPSTDTQYF

j_gene: TRBJ2-1
v_gene: TRBV13
abundance: NA
CDR3aa: CASSTTESPASPFF

j_gene: TRBJ2-1
v_gene: TRBV30
abundance: many
CDR3aa: CALISGRRSYNEQFF

j_gene: TRBJ2-7
v_gene: TRBV5-1
abundance: NA
CDR3aa: CASSGGNSTSQYF

j_gene: TRBJ2-6
v_gene: TRBV20-1
abundance: few
CDR3aa: CSATGTGFSGANVLTF

j_gene: TRBJ2-1
v_gene: TRBV3-1
abundance: NA
CDR3aa: CASSRPTSGAYNEQFF

j_gene: TRBJ2-1
v_gene: TRBV20-1
abundance: NA
CDR3aa: CSAQGTQQFF

j_gene: TRBJ1-5
v_gene: TRBV20-1
abundance: few
CDR3aa: CSARGQGSYMAQHF

j_gene: TRBJ1-3
v_gene: TRBV3-1
abundance: many
CDR3aa: CASSFGVPSGNTIYF

j_gene: TRBJ2-7
v_gene: TRBV4-1
abundance: many
CDR3aa: CASSQEGSGLAGISYEQYF

j_gene: TRBJ2-7
v_gene: TRBV7-2
abundance: NA
CDR3aa: CASSLHPLAGGYEQYF

j_gene: TRBJ2-6
v_gene: TRBV30
abundance: NA
CDR3aa: CAWNWDGTGANVLTF

j_gene: TRBJ2-7
v_gene: TRBV20-1
abundance: many
CDR3aa: CSGTSGAREQYF

j_gene: TRBJ2-7
v_gene: TRBV20-1
abundance: many
CDR3aa: CSGAGRGVSREQYF

j_gene: TRBJ1-5
v_gene: TRBV2
abundance: many
CDR3aa: CASSHSGQPNQPQHF

j_gene: TRBJ2-1
v_gene: TRBV6-1
abundance: NA
CDR3aa: CASTPGIREFPNEQFF

j_gene: TRBJ2-7
v_gene: TRBV27
abundance: few
CDR3aa: CASSWAGEQYF

j_gene: TRBJ2-3
v_gene: TRBV24-1
abundance: NA
CDR3aa: CATSDGDRYSTDTQYF

j_gene: TRBJ1-5
v_gene: TRBV14
abundance: few
CDR3aa: CASSQESNQPQHF

j_gene: TRBJ2-7
v_gene: TRBV7-3
abundance: many
CDR3aa: CASSLRGTGRYEQYF

j_gene: TRBJ1-1
v_gene: TRBV12-3/TRBV12-4
abundance: many
CDR3aa: CASSFGTAGTEAFF

j_gene: TRBJ2-1
v_gene: TRBV29-1
abundance: few
CDR3aa: CSFHRQYNEQFF

j_gene: TRBJ1-4
v_gene: TRBV5-1
abundance: few
CDR3aa: CASSVQASNEKLFF

j_gene: TRBJ2-3
v_gene: TRBV30
abundance: many
CDR3aa: CAWSVQTGRTDTQYF

j_gene: TRBJ2-2
v_gene: TRBV7-9
abundance: NA
CDR3aa: CASSLGLGFFTGELFF

j_gene: TRBJ2-1
v_gene: TRBV5-1
abundance: NA
CDR3aa: CASSAASGGNEQFF

j_gene: TRBJ2-1
v_gene: TRBV30
abundance: many
CDR3aa: CAWRGLAGLYNEQFF

j_gene: TRBJ2-1
v_gene: TRBV12-5
abundance: NA
CDR3aa: CASGLVGWTSGGINEQFF

j_gene: TRBJ1-1
v_gene: TRBV6-2/TRBV6-3
abundance: NA
CDR3aa: CASSDPNNEAFF

j_gene: TRBJ2-1
v_gene: TRBV6-5
abundance: few
CDR3aa: CASSYSSGSYNEQFF

j_gene: TRBJ2-1
v_gene: TRBV29-1
abundance: NA
CDR3aa: CSVEGTQVGSNEQFF

j_gene: TRBJ2-1
v_gene: TRBV4-1
abundance: few
CDR3aa: CASSQDYGREYNEQFF

j_gene: TRBJ2-2
v_gene: TRBV27
abundance: NA
CDR3aa: CASSPFSGELFF

j_gene: TRBJ1-5
v_gene: TRBV12-3/TRBV12-4
abundance: many
CDR3aa: CASTAGGSNQPQHF

j_gene: TRBJ1-1
v_gene: TRBV4-1
abundance: few
CDR3aa: CASSQLTRNTEAFF

j_gene: TRBJ1-6
v_gene: TRBV13
abundance: NA
CDR3aa: CATGVGSNNSPLHF

j_gene: TRBJ1-6
v_gene: TRBV20-1
abundance: NA
CDR3aa: CSARDFRTESPLHF

j_gene: TRBJ2-7
v_gene: TRBV5-8
abundance: NA
CDR3aa: CASSPNGAGDGEQYF

j_gene: TRBJ2-3
v_gene: TRBV18
abundance: NA
CDR3aa: CASSTETDTQYF

j_gene: TRBJ2-7
v_gene: TRBV7-2
abundance: NA
CDR3aa: CASSLASGSPTYEQYF

j_gene: TRBJ1-2
v_gene: TRBV24-1
abundance: NA
CDR3aa: CATSDPGQGYYGYTF

j_gene: TRBJ2-3
v_gene: TRBV12-3/TRBV12-4
abundance: few
CDR3aa: CASRSTSGNTDTQYF

j_gene: TRBJ2-3
v_gene: TRBV20-1
abundance: many
CDR3aa: CSARDQSATSGSPWGNTQYF

j_gene: TRBJ1-4
v_gene: TRBV3-1
abundance: many
CDR3aa: CASSEGHSATNEKLFF

j_gene: TRBJ1-2
v_gene: TRBV19
abundance: NA
CDR3aa: CASSRWPYPGYGYTF

j_gene: TRBJ2-2
v_gene: TRBV28
abundance: many
CDR3aa: CASKPNGAGTGELFF

j_gene: TRBJ2-7
v_gene: TRBV5-1
abundance: NA
CDR3aa: CASSLGGLEQYF

j_gene: TRBJ1-1
v_gene: TRBV5-5
abundance: few
CDR3aa: CASSLGPGSNTEAFF

j_gene: TRBJ1-4
v_gene: TRBV27
abundance: few
CDR3aa: CASSGTGVNEKLFF

j_gene: TRBJ1-3
v_gene: TRBV5-1
abundance: NA
CDR3aa: CASSLDISGNTIYF

j_gene: TRBJ2-5
v_gene: TRBV11-2
abundance: few
CDR3aa: CASSLEGMGRGTQYF

j_gene: TRBJ2-7
v_gene: TRBV27
abundance: NA
CDR3aa: CASSRPYEQYF

j_gene: TRBJ1-1
v_gene: TRBV4-1
abundance: NA
CDR3aa: CASSPDRGREMNTEAFF